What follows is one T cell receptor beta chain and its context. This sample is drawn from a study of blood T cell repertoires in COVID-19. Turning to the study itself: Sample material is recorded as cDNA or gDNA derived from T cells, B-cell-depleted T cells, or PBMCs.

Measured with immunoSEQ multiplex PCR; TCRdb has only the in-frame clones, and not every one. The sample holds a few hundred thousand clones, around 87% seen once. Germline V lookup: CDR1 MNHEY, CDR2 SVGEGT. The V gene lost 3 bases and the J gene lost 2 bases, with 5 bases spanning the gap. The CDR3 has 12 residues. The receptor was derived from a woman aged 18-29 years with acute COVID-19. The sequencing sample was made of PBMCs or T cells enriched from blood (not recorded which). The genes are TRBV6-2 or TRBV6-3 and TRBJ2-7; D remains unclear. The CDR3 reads CASSYFTYEQYF. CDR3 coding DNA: TGTGCCAGCAGTTATTTTACCTACGAGCAGTACTTC.